This T cell receptor beta chain was found in a study of T cells in Graves' hyperthyroidism and ophthalmopathy. Study-level points and caveats: Ophthalmopathy was distinguished from stable hyperthyroidism by 13 V-J signatures.

Disease duration under 2 months; hyperthyroidism patients were aged 18 to 65. Predating any ophthalmopathy symptoms, the blood sample was taken at first hyperthyroidism diagnosis. Concerning this clonotype: What it binds is unknown.

The CDR3 sequence is 17 residues long. J gave up 5 bases and V 4 bases, and 10 bases lay outside the gene matches. Per germline, CDR1 MGHRA and CDR2 YSYEKL. RNA transcripts gave rise to amplified TCR beta CDR3 regions. Researchers ran a first-round RT-PCR on the TCR CDR3 using the HTBI primer set. TCRdb used MiXCR to reprocess the multiplex PCR reads, holding one entry per CDR3 protein. The data show tens of thousands of distinct CDR3 sequences, with roughly 49% seen just once and about 6.2% held by the top ten. The chain carries TRBV4-1 and TRBJ2-2, with 10 bases aligning to TRBD1. Sequencing was carried out using blood. The TCR was taken from a woman between 50 and 59 years old with Graves' hyperthyroidism that later progressed to Graves' ophthalmopathy. The DNA of the CDR3 is TGCGCCAGCAGCCCCGAGGGACAGGGGCGCGAGACCGGGGAGCTGTTTTTT. Protein: CASSPEGQGRETGELFF.